The TCR beta chain described here comes from a study of cytomegalovirus exposure and HLA in healthy donors. Study-wide results and limits: Available immune exposure information covered CMV serostatus only. Common viral pathogens were later found to be apparently linked to several of the most significant clusters. Differences between HLA loci emerged in a later analysis of TCR association rates, with DRB1 most and HLA-C fewest.

The CDR3 is made up of 13 amino acids. Germline V gives CDR1 LNHDA, CDR2 SQIVND (reference sequence). The ends lost 6 bases at V and 8 bases at J; junction bases unmatched: 8. On this clone: Its antigen is not identified.

Each of the donors was a healthy bone marrow donor. Vbeta (60) and Jbeta (13) primers were used in the PCR. The data were produced by immunoSEQ multiplex PCR, yet TCRdb's version contains in-frame clones alone and is incomplete. Among around 85,000 clones listed, roughly three quarters were seen once. This receptor was identified in a woman between 45 and 60 years old in good health and CMV-seropositive. The chain carries TRBV19 and TRBJ1-2, with 8 bases fitting TRBD1. The sequenced sample consisted of PBMCs. The CDR3 region has the DNA TGTGCCAGTAGCCCAGGGGGCTCGGGAGGCTACACCTTC. This gives the protein CASSPGGSGGYTF.